This T cell receptor (beta chain) derives from a study of identical twins. Study results and limitations: Models underpredicted monozygotic twin sharing of out-of-frame TCR alpha.

V was clipped by 6 bases and J by 6 bases, with 15 bases between them. The CDR3 loop spans 13 amino acids. Germline values: CDR1 MDHEN, CDR2 SYDVKM. Template switching created a universal primer site, and the cDNA included unique molecular identifiers. TCRdb passed the 5' RACE reads through MiXCR, listing each CDR3 protein once. Seen here are about 890,000 distinct CDR3 sequences, around 12% observed once, and the top ten hold under 2%. This clonotype occurred a few times. No antigen is known for it. These data were likewise used in another study, on yellow fever vaccine responses in identical twins.

The rearrangement uses TRBV28 and TRBJ2-7; possible D gene TRBD1, 5 bases. The sample was PBMCs. The TCR sequence derives from a young woman in good health. Written as DNA, the CDR3 is TGTGCCAGCAGGCTGAAACAGGAAGGCGAGCAGTACTTC. Translating it yields CASRLKQEGEQYF.